The 29 T cell receptor beta chains reported below all come from one sample, sequenced in a study of shared clonotypes between healthy human individuals. The data were produced by immunoSEQ multiplex PCR, yet TCRdb's version contains in-frame clones alone and is incomplete. The data hold more than 400,000 clones, with about 96% observed a single time. The sequenced material came from naive CD4+ T cells sorted from blood. Noted subset: CD45RA+ positively selected. The receptors were sampled from a woman under 40 in good health.

The chain has TRBV28 and TRBJ2-2, with 7 bases matching TRBD1. Germline values: CDR1 MDHEN, CDR2 SYDVKM. This CDR3 is built from 16 residues. The J segment lost 2 bases and the V segment lost 4 bases, leaving 7 bases of the junction unmatched. This CDR3 is CASSSPGQSNTGELFF. In nucleotides, the CDR3 is TGTGCCAGCAGTTCCCCGGGACAGAGTAACACCGGGGAGCTGTTTTTT.

The chain has TRBV10-1 and TRBJ2-3; D ambiguous. Per germline, CDR1 WNHNN and CDR2 SYGVQD (reference sequence). V lost 2 bases and J 3 bases, leaving 9 bases between the germline ends. The CDR3 is 14 amino acids. In DNA form, the CDR3 reads TGCGCCAGCAGTGAGCCGGGCGGAACAGATACGCAGTATTTT. It is translated as CASSEPGGTDTQYF.

The chain recombines TRBV27 with TRBJ2-3; D remains ambiguous. CDR1 and CDR2 (germline): MNHEY, SMNVEV (reference sequence). CDR3 length equals 16 residues. The V and J ends lost 6 bases and 0 bases respectively, with 16 bases between them. CDR3 protein: CASSFLYGPSTDTQYF. Written as DNA, the CDR3 is TGTGCCAGCAGCTTCCTCTACGGACCTAGCACAGATACGCAGTATTTT.

The chain recombines TRBV5-6 with TRBJ2-7; a possible D gene is TRBD1 (6 bases). V lost 0 bases, J lost 3 bases, and 10 bases lay in between. Germline V gene sequence: CDR1 SGHDT, CDR2 YYEEEE. The CDR3 loop spans 14 amino acids. CDR3: CASSLGTGIYEQYF. For the CDR3, the DNA is TGTGCCAGCAGCTTGGGTACAGGGATCTACGAGCAGTACTTC.

The table lists this clone with a count of one. V and J are TRBV4-1 and TRBJ1-2, with D unresolved. CDR3 length equals 16 residues. Trimming stripped 1 base from V and 0 bases from J, with 12 bases between. Germline V gene lookup returns CDR1 MGHRA and CDR2 YSYEKL. Written as DNA, the CDR3 is TGCGCCAGCAGCCAAGGAAGGAGCAGAGCTAACTATGGCTACACCTTC. Residues: CASSQGRSRANYGYTF.

V and J are TRBV19 and TRBJ2-5; tentative D call: TRBD1 (7 bases). CDR1 LNHDA and CDR2 SQIVND come from the germline V gene (reference sequence). The CDR3 runs to 14 residues. Trimming pared 5 bases from V and 7 bases from J, leaving 17 bases between. CDR3 region: CASSPGGTLRTQYF. CDR3 DNA: TGTGCCAGTAGTCCAGGGGGGACATTGAGGACCCAGTACTTC.

This chain uses TRBV6-1 with TRBJ1-1, with 7 bases lining up with TRBD1. Germline loops: CDR1 MNHNS, CDR2 SASEGT. Trimming cost V 7 bases and J 6 bases; bases outside gene matches: 11. The CDR3 is 14 amino acids. DNA of the CDR3: TGTGCCAGCATAAGGTCAGGGGGTGAGGCTGAAGCTTTCTTT. The encoded protein is CASIRSGGEAEAFF.

This rearrangement joins TRBV7-2 to TRBJ2-7; possible D gene TRBD2, 5 bases. The CDR3 is 14 residues long. V was clipped by 5 bases and J by 3 bases, with 14 bases between them. CDR1 SGHTA and CDR2 FQGNSA come from the germline V gene. CDR3 nucleotides: TGTGCCAGCAGCCCAGTAGCGAACATCTACGAGCAGTACTTC. This encodes CASSPVANIYEQYF. The full variable domain, its missing parts supplied by reference TRBV7-2 and TRBJ2-7, is GAGVSQSPSNKVTEKGKDVELRCDPISGHTALYWYRQSLGQGLEFLIYFQGNSAPDKSGLPSDRFSAERTGGSVSTLTIQRTQQEDSAVYLCASSPVANIYEQYFGPGTRLTVT.

This clone was observed a single time. The DNA of the CDR3 is TGTGCCAGCAGCCAAGATTGGGTACAGGGCCTGGGGCAGCCCCAGCATTTT. Residues: CASSQDWVQGLGQPQHF. V is TRBV4-2 and J is TRBJ1-5; weak D call: TRBD1 (6 bases). V dropped 0 bases and J dropped 7 bases, with 19 bases sitting between them. The germline gives CDR1 LGHNA, CDR2 YNFKEQ. The CDR3 has 17 amino acids.

This clone appeared a single time. The chain has TRBV28 and TRBJ1-4, with D possibly TRBD1 on 6 matching bases. The length of the CDR3 is 13 residues. Germline V gene data show CDR1 as MDHEN and CDR2 as SYDVKM. The V gene lost 7 bases and the J gene lost 4 bases, with 10 bases spanning the gap. CDR3 sequence: CASTGQINEKLFF. The CDR3 DNA is TGTGCCAGCACCGGACAGATTAATGAAAAACTGTTTTTT.

V and J are TRBV28 and TRBJ2-7; the match to TRBD1 covers 8 bases. The CDR3 length is 16 residues. Germline V CDR1 and CDR2: MDHEN, SYDVKM. Trimming removed 0 bases from V and 4 bases from J; junction bases left unmatched: 8. CDR3 sequence (DNA): TGTGCCAGCAGTTTATGGGCCGGACAGGGAAATTACGAGCAGTACTTC. It is translated as CASSLWAGQGNYEQYF.

J is TRBJ1-5 and V is TRBV27; tentatively, D is TRBD1 (6 bases). V shed 4 bases and J shed 3 bases, with 16 bases lying between them. CDR3 length equals 16 residues. Germline V lookup: CDR1 MNHEY, CDR2 SMNVEV (reference sequence). CDR3 DNA sequence: TGTGCCAGCAGTTCCCTGGGGGCGCGGGTCAATCAGCCCCAGCATTTT. Amino acid sequence: CASSSLGARVNQPQHF.

V gene TRBV2 combines with J gene TRBJ1-1, with D tentatively TRBD1 (5 bases). The CDR3 runs 13 residues. Germline V gives CDR1 SNHLY, CDR2 FYNNEI. V lost 7 bases and J lost 4, with 13 bases in between. CDR3 loop: CASTEDQGTEAFF. CDR3 DNA: TGTGCCAGCACCGAGGACCAGGGCACTGAAGCTTTCTTT. Looking up the rest from reference TRBV2 and TRBJ1-1 gives the full variable domain: EPEVTQTPSHQVTQMGQEVILRCVPISNHLYFYWYRQILGQKVEFLVSFYNNEISEKSEIFDDQFSVERPDGSNFTLKIRSTKLEDSAMYFCASTEDQGTEAFFGQGTRLTVV.

This chain uses TRBV18 with TRBJ2-1; 14 bases are a match to TRBD2. There are 21 residues in the CDR3. Germline V lookup: CDR1 KGHSH, CDR2 LQKENI. Trimming removed 0 bases from V and 6 bases from J; junction bases left unmatched: 16. The chain's CDR3 is CASSPPSPFSGLAGGPNEQFF. The CDR3 nucleotides read TGTGCCAGCTCACCACCGAGTCCGTTTTCCGGACTAGCGGGAGGCCCCAATGAGCAGTTCTTC.

J is TRBJ1-5 and V is TRBV10-2; D is unresolved. CDR3 length: 14 amino acids. Trimming stripped 6 bases from V and 2 bases from J, with 11 bases between. Germline CDR1 WSHSY, CDR2 SAAADI. CDR3 protein: CASSRRGGNQPQHF. CDR3 bases: TGCGCCAGCAGCCGGCGAGGCGGCAATCAGCCCCAGCATTTT.

This clone was detected only once. The V call is TRBV28, the J call TRBJ2-1, with TRBD1 matching 12 bases. Trimming at V came to 6 bases and at J to 8 bases, leaving 8 bases not matched to a gene. The CDR3 spans 15 residues. CDR1 MDHEN and CDR2 SYDVKM come from the germline V gene. The CDR3 region is CASSPGTGGRDEQFF. CDR3 sequence (DNA): TGTGCCAGCAGCCCCGGGACAGGGGGCAGGGATGAGCAGTTCTTC.

V gene TRBV11-2 combines with J gene TRBJ2-7; 7 bases agree with TRBD2. V dropped 0 bases and J dropped 3; count of bases not matched to a gene: 2. CDR3 size: 14 residues. CDR1 and CDR2 (germline): SGHAT, FQNNGV. DNA for the CDR3: TGTGCCAGCAGCTTAGATCCTAGCGGCTACGAGCAGTACTTC. Protein sequence: CASSLDPSGYEQYF.

The chain couples TRBV4-1 to TRBJ1-4, with 7 bases that match TRBD1. The CDR3 is 15 residues long. With V trimmed by 3 bases and J by 8 bases, 9 bases remained unmatched. From germline, CDR1 is MGHRA and CDR2 YSYEKL. The CDR3 spells CASSQPGQKAEKLFF. The CDR3 DNA sequence: TGCGCCAGCAGCCAGCCGGGACAGAAGGCCGAAAAACTGTTTTTT.

The chain employs TRBV5-6 and TRBJ2-7; D is possibly TRBD1 or TRBD2 (5 bases each). Germline CDR1 and CDR2: SGHDT and YYEEEE. CDR3 length: 15 amino acids. V was cut by 4 bases and J by 0 bases, with 14 bases left in between. The CDR3 sequence: CASSPGRLSSYEQYF. DNA for the CDR3: TGTGCCAGCAGCCCAGGGAGATTAAGCTCCTACGAGCAGTACTTC.

The V gene is TRBV15, the J gene TRBJ2-1, with D maybe TRBD2 (6 bases). V lost 5 bases, J lost 1 base, and 12 bases lay in between. The CDR3 runs to 15 residues. In germline, CDR1 is LNHNV, CDR2 YYDKDF (reference sequence). The CDR3 bases are TGTGCCACCAGCCGCGGGACTTCTTCCTACAATGAGCAGTTCTTC. Amino acids: CATSRGTSSYNEQFF.

The rearrangement joins TRBV10-2 to TRBJ2-7; possibly TRBD2 for D (8 bases). CDR1 is WSHSY, CDR2 SAAADI, per germline. V was shortened by 7 bases and J by 6 bases, with 16 bases between the two germline ends. The CDR3 extends over 13 amino acids. CDR3 in amino acids: CASKGAGGSEQYF. CDR3 coding DNA: TGCGCCAGCAAGGGGGCGGGAGGATCCGAGCAGTACTTC.

The chain is built from TRBV10-3 and TRBJ2-7; a weak D match, TRBD2 (6 bases). Germline V gives CDR1 ENHRY, CDR2 SYGVKD. CDR3 length equals 15 residues. The V gene lost 6 bases and the J gene lost 0 bases, with 15 bases spanning the gap. CDR3 nucleotides: TGTGCCATCAGCCGAGGGGACTCAAGCTCCTACGAGCAGTACTTC. Amino acids: CAISRGDSSSYEQYF.

V usage is TRBV28 and J usage is TRBJ2-3, with 8 bases aligning to TRBD2. The germline CDR1 and CDR2 sequences are MDHEN and SYDVKM. The CDR3 extends over 15 amino acids. J lost 0 bases, V lost 8 bases, and 7 bases had no gene match. The CDR3 region has the DNA TGTGCCAGCGGCAGGGCGGGAGGCAGCACAGATACGCAGTATTTT. As protein: CASGRAGGSTDTQYF. Full variable domain (remainder filled in from reference TRBV28 and TRBJ2-3): DVKVTQSSRYLVKRTGEKVFLECVQDMDHENMFWYRQDPGLGLRLIYFSYDVKMKEKGDIPEGYSVSREKKERFSLILESASTNQTSMYLCASGRAGGSTDTQYFGPGTRLTVL.

The rearrangement uses TRBV18 and TRBJ2-7; D is uncertain. The germline V gene encodes CDR1 KGHSH and CDR2 LQKENI. The CDR3 sequence is 13 residues long. Trimming cost V 0 bases and J 6 bases, with 9 bases left between them. CDR3 in amino acids: CASSPPPPGEQYF. In DNA, the CDR3 is TGTGCCAGCTCACCACCACCCCCAGGCGAGCAGTACTTC. Supplemented by reference TRBV18 and TRBJ2-7, the full variable domain reads NAGVMQNPRHLVRRRGQEARLRCSPMKGHSHVYWYRQLPEEGLKFMVYLQKENIIDESGMPKERFSAEFPKEGPSILRIQQVVRGDSAAYFCASSPPPPGEQYFGPGTRLTVT.

This chain connects TRBV5-6 to TRBJ2-5, with 12 bases identical to TRBD2. The CDR3 contains 15 residues. CDR1 and CDR2 from the germline V gene are SGHDT and YYEEEE. V dropped 5 bases and J dropped 1; count of bases not matched to a gene: 3. CDR3 loop: CASRGLAGFQETQYF. The CDR3 DNA reads as TGTGCCAGCAGAGGACTAGCGGGGTTCCAAGAGACCCAGTACTTC.

This chain uses TRBV5-8 with TRBJ2-7; D is tentatively TRBD1 or TRBD2 (6 bases each). V gave up 7 bases and J gave up 3 bases, with 20 bases separating them. The CDR3 spans 15 residues. Germline V gives CDR1 SGHTS, CDR2 YDEGEE. Here the CDR3 DNA reads TGTGCCAGCGACAAAAGGACAAGGGGGGACTACGAGCAGTACTTC. Translating it yields CASDKRTRGDYEQYF.

The chain recombines TRBV5-1 with TRBJ2-7; either TRBD1 or TRBD2 may supply D (5 bases each). Germline V gene lookup returns CDR1 SGHRS and CDR2 YFSETQ. V lost 0 bases to trimming and J lost 4 bases, with 17 bases between them. This CDR3 is built from 16 residues. The CDR3 sequence is CASSLAGTDAGYEQYF. The DNA for the CDR3 is TGCGCCAGCAGCTTGGCCGGGACCGACGCCGGGTACGAGCAGTACTTC. Full variable domain (outside the CDR3, taken from reference TRBV5-1 and TRBJ2-7): KAGVTQTPRYLIKTRGQQVTLSCSPISGHRSVSWYQQTPGQGLQFLFEYFSETQRNKGNFPGRFSGRQFSNSRSEMNVSTLELGDSALYLCASSLAGTDAGYEQYFGPGTRLTVT.

This chain uses TRBV18 with TRBJ1-1, with D unclear. This CDR3 has 14 residues. Looked up from germline, CDR1 is KGHSH and CDR2 is LQKENI. Trimming took off 2 bases at V and 1 base at J, with 8 bases between the two ends. CDR3 coding DNA: TGTGCCAGCTCACCAGGTACGGAGAACACTGAAGCTTTCTTT. Encoded protein: CASSPGTENTEAFF.

The V gene is TRBV7-9, the J gene TRBJ2-1; 7 bases are a match to TRBD2. Per the germline V gene, CDR1 is SEHNR and CDR2 is FQNEAQ (reference sequence). Trimming at V came to 4 bases and at J to 9 bases, leaving 15 bases not matched to a gene. The CDR3 spans 16 residues. The CDR3 loop reads CASSSPMGLAESEQFF. DNA for the CDR3: TGTGCCAGCAGCTCCCCGATGGGGCTAGCGGAAAGTGAGCAGTTCTTC.